This T cell receptor beta chain was recovered during a study of pediatric ulcerative colitis. Points from the study as a whole: Blood samples from a couple of patients yielded substantially fewer templates and were excluded from blood-rectal overlap analysis. Two rectal clonotypes were found only in ulcerative colitis patients, all of them. Clonal expansions reduced rectal repertoire diversity in acute severe colitis.

On this clone itself: Its antigen is not identified.

V gave up 4 bases and J gave up 1 base; unmatched junction bases: 5. The CDR3 has 16 residues. The V gene's germline CDR1 is MNHEY and CDR2 SMNVEV (reference sequence). Here immunoSEQ multiplex PCR was the method, and the copy in TCRdb shows in-frame clones only, minus some. Of around 64,000 clones detected, just over 75% appear once; the ten largest clones hold 5.2%. The chain links TRBV27 to TRBJ2-1; 9 bases are shared with TRBD2. Sequencing was done on a sample of blood. The receptor was derived from a boy younger than 18 with moderate ulcerative colitis. The CDR3 region has the DNA TGTGCCAGCAGTTATAGCGGGGGTACGTCCTACAATGAGCAGTTCTTC. Its protein product is CASSYSGGTSYNEQFF.